This entry features one T cell receptor beta chain sequence. Its cognate antigen is unknown. These data belong to a study of early T cells in non-severe SARS-CoV-2 infection. Looking at the study overall: Chains from this unsorted whole-blood bulk RNA could not be paired.

Study findings and constraints: There was a bias toward anti-spike CD8 responses in VDJdb matching, which missed private and CD4 specificities.

The protocol attached unique molecular identifiers to individual cDNA molecules. TCRdb re-derived calls from the 5' RACE reads in MiXCR, one entry per CDR3 protein. The sample lists around 25,000 distinct CDR3 sequences; 4.5% to 7% were seen once. This CDR3 is built from 12 residues. Germline V CDR1 and CDR2: MDHEN, SYDVKM. The V end was cut by 4 bases, the J end by 7 bases, with 8 bases between. The clonotype originates from an adult who was a healthcare worker with PCR-confirmed SARS-CoV-2 infection or an uninfected control (not recorded which). This rearrangement joins TRBV28 to TRBJ1-5; D is ambiguous. Sequenced input: whole blood. The CDR3 DNA follows: TGTGCCAGCAGTTATCTTCTACAGCCCCAGCATTTT. It codes for CASSYLLQPQHF.